Sequencing of this T cell receptor beta chain was carried out in a study of blood T cell repertoires in COVID-19. Background on the study: Whether acute or convalescent, the COVID-19 samples came from the United States, Italy and Spain. T cells, B-cell-depleted T cells, or PBMCs supplied cDNA or gDNA.

Produced via immunoSEQ multiplex PCR; TCRdb's table is partial and in-frame only. Counted here are 150,000 to 200,000 clones, over 80% occurring once; the ten biggest clones make up 6.5% to 9.5%. Followed over time, Seattle patients had been enrolled while infection was active. The CDR3 covers 12 residues. With V trimmed by 6 bases and J by 8 bases, 2 bases remained unmatched. The receptor was derived from a woman of 80 years or more with COVID-19, enrolled during active disease. Sample: peripheral blood. The chain employs TRBV12-3 or TRBV12-4 and TRBJ1-2; TRBD1 aligns across 11 bases. CDR3 sequence reads: CASRGQGEGYTF. CDR3 DNA sequence: TGTGCCAGCAGGGGACAGGGGGAAGGCTACACCTTC.